This T cell receptor beta chain was identified during a study of identical twins. Note on this clonotype: The antigen remains unidentified.

Unique molecular identifiers were present on cDNA, and template switching added a universal primer site. TCRdb analysed the 5' RACE reads with MiXCR anew, one entry per CDR3 protein. The table records roughly 700,000 distinct CDR3 sequences, around 8.3% of them present only once. The study's findings and limits: Twins shared out-of-frame alpha sequences with excess low generation probability. Memory repertoires lacked the insertion deficit that abundant cord blood beta clonotypes showed.

Every sampled donor was Caucasian and healthy. Trimming cost V 6 bases and J 3 bases; bases outside gene matches: 25. This CDR3 has 19 amino acids. Germline V gene data show CDR1 as SQVTM and CDR2 as ANQGSEA. These sequences were also reported in another study, on yellow fever vaccine responses in identical twins.

The sequencing input was PBMCs. The TCR comes from a young woman in good health. This sequence joins TRBV29-1 and TRBJ2-7, with 8 bases fitting TRBD2. CDR3 sequence: CSVTPEGISLAGGLYEQYF. The CDR3 nucleotides read TGCAGCGTCACACCCGAGGGGATCTCCTTGGCGGGAGGTCTCTACGAGCAGTACTTC.